A selection of T cell receptor beta chains follows, all from one sample in a study of vaccination effects on CD4 cells after COVID-19. Repertoires were generated with immunoSEQ multiplex PCR, while TCRdb's copy carries only in-frame clones and drops some. The sample holds approximately 14,000 clones; roughly 80% are singletons and the top ten take 20% to 25%. What these receptors recognize is not known. The specimen was CD4+ T cells from PBMCs cultured with HCoV-NL63 spike peptides, collected after COVID-19 vaccination. These receptor sequences come from a human donor who had a prior SARS-CoV-2 infection. Each CDR3 is given with its conserved first and last residue. D genes are given only for firm matches. Part of the rows lack a size; the others show once, few, many or a class for expanded clones.

d_call: TRBD2
j_call: TRBJ2-5
v_call: TRBV5-1
clone_size: .
cdr3_nt: TGCGCCAGCAGCTTGGCAAGACTAGCGGGAGGTGAGACCCAGTACTTC
cdr3_aa: CASSLARLAGGETQYF

d_call: TRBD2
j_call: TRBJ2-5
v_call: TRBV6-1
clone_size: .
cdr3_nt: TGTGCCAGCAGTGAAGCGTCCCTAGCGGGGGAGGAGACCCAGTACTTC
cdr3_aa: CASSEASLAGEETQYF

d_call: .
j_call: TRBJ2-7
v_call: TRBV30
clone_size: .
cdr3_nt: TGTGCCTGGAGTCCTAAGGGTAAGGTTTATCACTACGAGCAGTACTTC
cdr3_aa: CAWSPKGKVYHYEQYF

d_call: TRBD2
j_call: TRBJ2-3
v_call: TRBV9
clone_size: .
cdr3_nt: TGTGCCAGCAGCGTAAGCGGGGGGTACACAGATACGCAGTATTTT
cdr3_aa: CASSVSGGYTDTQYF

d_call: TRBD1
j_call: TRBJ2-2
v_call: TRBV3-1/TRBV3-2
clone_size: .
cdr3_nt: TGTGCCAGCCGGGCCCGGGACAGGTTGAGCGGGGAGCTGTTTTTT
cdr3_aa: CASRARDRLSGELFF

d_call: TRBD1
j_call: TRBJ2-5
v_call: TRBV19
clone_size: once
cdr3_nt: TGTGCCAGTAGTATCTGGGACAGGGGCGCCGGGGAGACCCAGTACTTC
cdr3_aa: CASSIWDRGAGETQYF

d_call: TRBD1
j_call: TRBJ1-2
v_call: TRBV6-5
clone_size: few
cdr3_nt: TGTGCCAGCAAGCCGGGACAGGGAGGTGGCTACACCTTC
cdr3_aa: CASKPGQGGGYTF

d_call: .
j_call: TRBJ1-2
v_call: TRBV5-6
clone_size: .
cdr3_nt: TGTGCCAGCAGCCAGACACCAAACTATGGCTACACCTTC
cdr3_aa: CASSQTPNYGYTF

d_call: TRBD1
j_call: TRBJ1-1
v_call: TRBV7-9
clone_size: .
cdr3_nt: TGTGCCAGCAGTGCGGGACAGTCTGAAGCTTTCTTT
cdr3_aa: CASSAGQSEAFF

d_call: .
j_call: TRBJ2-5
v_call: TRBV5-4
clone_size: few
cdr3_nt: TGTGCCAGCAGCCAGGCGGCAAACGGCGGCCAAGAGACCCAGTACTTC
cdr3_aa: CASSQAANGGQETQYF

d_call: .
j_call: TRBJ2-7
v_call: TRBV6-6
clone_size: .
cdr3_nt: TGTGCCAGCAGTCCGGATAGGTGGCACGAGCAGTACTTC
cdr3_aa: CASSPDRWHEQYF

d_call: .
j_call: TRBJ2-5
v_call: TRBV5-1
clone_size: .
cdr3_nt: TGCGCCACCCGGCCGGCCCCGCAAGAGACCCAGTACTTC
cdr3_aa: CATRPAPQETQYF

d_call: TRBD2
j_call: TRBJ2-1
v_call: TRBV7-2
clone_size: .
cdr3_nt: TGTGCCAGCAGCTTTTTAGCGGGAATCGGCAATGAGCAGTTCTTC
cdr3_aa: CASSFLAGIGNEQFF

d_call: .
j_call: TRBJ2-1
v_call: TRBV6-5
clone_size: .
cdr3_nt: TGTGCCAGCAGGCCTGGGACTTACAATGAGCAGTTCTTC
cdr3_aa: CASRPGTYNEQFF

d_call: .
j_call: TRBJ2-7
v_call: TRBV21-1
clone_size: .
cdr3_nt: TGTGCCGGCAGGGGTTACGAGCAGTACTTC
cdr3_aa: CAGRGYEQYF

d_call: .
j_call: TRBJ2-5
v_call: TRBV6-2/TRBV6-3
clone_size: .
cdr3_nt: TGTGCCAGCAGTTACTCGAACAGGGTGTGGGAGACCCAGTACTTC
cdr3_aa: CASSYSNRVWETQYF

d_call: TRBD1
j_call: TRBJ1-2
v_call: TRBV19
clone_size: .
cdr3_nt: TGTGCCAGTAGGGTGACAGGGGCTGGAGGCTACACCTTC
cdr3_aa: CASRVTGAGGYTF

d_call: TRBD1
j_call: TRBJ1-1
v_call: TRBV5-4
clone_size: .
cdr3_nt: TGTGCCAGCAGCTTGTCTAAACAGGGGGACACTGAAGCTTTCTTT
cdr3_aa: CASSLSKQGDTEAFF

d_call: .
j_call: TRBJ2-1
v_call: TRBV5-1
clone_size: .
cdr3_nt: TGCGCCAGCTTACTCGGTGGAGGGGGGAGCTCCTACAATGAGCAGTTCTTC
cdr3_aa: CASLLGGGGSSYNEQFF

d_call: TRBD2
j_call: TRBJ2-1
v_call: TRBV6-4
clone_size: .
cdr3_nt: TGTGCCAGCAGTGACTCAGCGGGGGGTTACAATGAGCAGTTCTTC
cdr3_aa: CASSDSAGGYNEQFF

d_call: TRBD2
j_call: TRBJ2-1
v_call: TRBV27
clone_size: .
cdr3_nt: TGTGCCAGCAGCCGACAAACTAGCGGGAGGGCCAACAATGAGCAGTTCTTC
cdr3_aa: CASSRQTSGRANNEQFF

d_call: TRBD1
j_call: TRBJ1-3
v_call: TRBV28
clone_size: .
cdr3_nt: TGTGCCAGCAGTCGACCCGGGACAGTTGGAAACACCATATATTTT
cdr3_aa: CASSRPGTVGNTIYF

d_call: TRBD1
j_call: TRBJ2-7
v_call: TRBV7-3
clone_size: .
cdr3_nt: TGTGCCAGCAGCCGGGACAGCCAATCCTACGAGCAGTACTTC
cdr3_aa: CASSRDSQSYEQYF

d_call: TRBD1
j_call: TRBJ1-3
v_call: TRBV10-2
clone_size: .
cdr3_nt: TGCGCCAGCAGGGCCGGGACAGGGTCTGGAAACACCATATATTTT
cdr3_aa: CASRAGTGSGNTIYF

d_call: .
j_call: TRBJ1-5
v_call: TRBV4-1
clone_size: .
cdr3_nt: TGCGCCAGCAGCCAAGGCAGGGGTGCCCGCAATCAGCCCCAGCATTTT
cdr3_aa: CASSQGRGARNQPQHF

d_call: TRBD1
j_call: TRBJ1-2
v_call: TRBV4-1
clone_size: .
cdr3_nt: TGCGCCAGCAGCCAGATCCGGGACAGTGTCTATGGCTACACCTTC
cdr3_aa: CASSQIRDSVYGYTF

d_call: .
j_call: TRBJ2-1
v_call: TRBV19
clone_size: .
cdr3_nt: TGTGCCAGTAGGGACGACCCTACCCTCGATGAGCAGTTCTTC
cdr3_aa: CASRDDPTLDEQFF

d_call: .
j_call: TRBJ2-7
v_call: TRBV1
clone_size: .
cdr3_nt: TGCACCAGCAGCCTACACAGGGGGGACGAGCAGTACTTC
cdr3_aa: CTSSLHRGDEQYF

d_call: TRBD2
j_call: TRBJ2-1
v_call: TRBV5-4
clone_size: .
cdr3_nt: TGTGCCAGCAGCTCGGGACTAGCGGGAGCTTACAATGAGCAGTTCTTC
cdr3_aa: CASSSGLAGAYNEQFF

d_call: .
j_call: TRBJ1-1
v_call: TRBV12-5
clone_size: .
cdr3_nt: TGTGCTAGTGGTTTGACTGCTTCGATCCCTGAAGCTTTCTTT
cdr3_aa: CASGLTASIPEAFF

d_call: TRBD1
j_call: TRBJ2-7
v_call: TRBV7-6
clone_size: .
cdr3_nt: TGTGCCAGCAGCTTGGGACAGGGGGCGAAATCGGAGCAGTACTTC
cdr3_aa: CASSLGQGAKSEQYF

d_call: TRBD1
j_call: TRBJ1-3
v_call: TRBV11-2
clone_size: .
cdr3_nt: TGTGCCAGCAGCGGGGGACAGGGGGCCAGAAACACCATATATTTT
cdr3_aa: CASSGGQGARNTIYF

d_call: .
j_call: TRBJ2-5
v_call: TRBV2
clone_size: few
cdr3_nt: TGTGCCAGCAGTCCCCGACAGGTGGGGGGAGAGACCCAGTACTTC
cdr3_aa: CASSPRQVGGETQYF

d_call: .
j_call: TRBJ2-5
v_call: TRBV12-3/TRBV12-4
clone_size: .
cdr3_nt: TGTGCCAGCAGTTATTCTGGGGCATCTCAGTACTTC
cdr3_aa: CASSYSGASQYF

d_call: TRBD2
j_call: TRBJ2-1
v_call: TRBV7-6
clone_size: .
cdr3_nt: TGTGCCAGCAGCCCGTCAGCGGGATACAATGAGCAGTTCTTC
cdr3_aa: CASSPSAGYNEQFF

d_call: .
j_call: TRBJ1-2
v_call: TRBV9
clone_size: .
cdr3_nt: TGTGCCAGCAGCGTAGGTAACTCTAACTATGGCTACACCTTC
cdr3_aa: CASSVGNSNYGYTF

d_call: .
j_call: TRBJ2-7
v_call: TRBV10-3
clone_size: .
cdr3_nt: TGTGCCATACGGACAGAAACCTACGAGCAGTACTTC
cdr3_aa: CAIRTETYEQYF

d_call: TRBD1
j_call: TRBJ2-3
v_call: TRBV10-3
clone_size: .
cdr3_nt: TGTGCCTCCGCCCGGGACAGGGTGTTCACAGATACGCAGTATTTT
cdr3_aa: CASARDRVFTDTQYF

d_call: TRBD1
j_call: TRBJ2-7
v_call: TRBV19
clone_size: once
cdr3_nt: TGTGCCAGTAGTTTACAGGGGGCATTCTACGAGCAGTACTTC
cdr3_aa: CASSLQGAFYEQYF

d_call: .
j_call: TRBJ1-2
v_call: TRBV7-2
clone_size: .
cdr3_nt: TGTGCCAGCAGCTTAGTAGGGCATGGCTACACCTTC
cdr3_aa: CASSLVGHGYTF

d_call: .
j_call: TRBJ1-3
v_call: TRBV6-5
clone_size: .
cdr3_nt: TGTGCCAGCAGCCGACAGTCCAGCTCTGGAAACACCATATATTTT
cdr3_aa: CASSRQSSSGNTIYF

d_call: .
j_call: TRBJ2-7
v_call: TRBV7-9
clone_size: .
cdr3_nt: TGTGCCAGCAGCTCGAGTTTTTTATCCTACGAGCAGTACTTC
cdr3_aa: CASSSSFLSYEQYF

d_call: .
j_call: TRBJ1-2
v_call: TRBV30
clone_size: .
cdr3_nt: TGTGCCTGGAGCCTTGGGGGGTGGGGTGGCTACACCTTC
cdr3_aa: CAWSLGGWGGYTF

d_call: TRBD2
j_call: TRBJ2-1
v_call: TRBV15
clone_size: .
cdr3_nt: TGTGCCACCAGCAGGGAGGGACTAGCGGGGGGCAATGAGCAGTTCTTC
cdr3_aa: CATSREGLAGGNEQFF

d_call: .
j_call: TRBJ1-2
v_call: TRBV19
clone_size: once
cdr3_nt: TGTGCCAGTAGTCCACAGGGCTTCTATGGCTACACCTTC
cdr3_aa: CASSPQGFYGYTF

d_call: .
j_call: TRBJ2-1
v_call: TRBV5-6
clone_size: .
cdr3_nt: TGTGCCAGCAGCTTTGGTGTGTGGGAAACCTACAATGAGCAGTTCTTC
cdr3_aa: CASSFGVWETYNEQFF

d_call: TRBD2
j_call: TRBJ2-7
v_call: TRBV3-1/TRBV3-2
clone_size: .
cdr3_nt: TGTGCCAGCAGCCAAGATACTAGCGGGGGGTCGCAGTACTTC
cdr3_aa: CASSQDTSGGSQYF

d_call: TRBD1
j_call: TRBJ1-3
v_call: TRBV29-1
clone_size: .
cdr3_nt: TGCAGCGTTGCATACAGGGGGCTTGGAAACACCATATATTTT
cdr3_aa: CSVAYRGLGNTIYF

d_call: .
j_call: TRBJ1-3
v_call: TRBV15
clone_size: few
cdr3_nt: TGTGCCACCAGCTTCGGGACATCTGGAAACACCATATATTTT
cdr3_aa: CATSFGTSGNTIYF

d_call: .
j_call: TRBJ2-7
v_call: TRBV10-3
clone_size: .
cdr3_nt: TGTGCCATCAAACCTGACTGGAGATCCTACGAGCAGTACTTC
cdr3_aa: CAIKPDWRSYEQYF

d_call: .
j_call: TRBJ2-1
v_call: TRBV20-1
clone_size: .
cdr3_nt: TGCAGTGCCCGACGGTCTGAGCAGTTCTTC
cdr3_aa: CSARRSEQFF